The 10 T cell receptor beta chains below were found in one sample sequenced in a study of cytomegalovirus exposure and HLA in healthy donors (dated by TCRdb to about 2017). Library generation was performed with the immunoSEQ multiplex PCR assay. For the multiplex PCR, a mixture combining 60 forward primers for TCR Vbeta segments and 13 reverse primers for TCR Jbeta segments was used. TCRdb provides this immuneACCESS table in a form limited to in-frame rearrangements. Some clones are lacking; in checked studies, under half of them reflect an unresolved V gene, and why the rest are absent is not known. This sample gives 65,000 to 100,000 clones in total; 70% to 80% of them show up just once. The ten top clones hold roughly 15% of the sample. Sequenced material: PBMCs. These receptor sequences come from a woman aged 40-49 years in good health and CMV-seropositive.

The chain couples TRBV6-5 to TRBJ1-6; 7 bases agree with TRBD1. This CDR3 comprises 14 residues. CDR1 is MNHEY, CDR2 SVGAGI, per germline. V lost 10 bases and J lost 4; bases outside the gene matches: 7. The CDR3 here is CATHRGPYNSPLHF. In DNA form, the CDR3 reads TGTGCCACCCACAGGGGACCTTATAATTCACCCCTCCACTTT.

This rearrangement joins TRBV5-4 to TRBJ1-6; D possibly corresponds to TRBD1 (5 bases). The germline V gene has CDR1 SGHNT and CDR2 YYREEE (reference sequence). This CDR3 has 14 residues. Trimming left V 0 bases short and J 7 bases short, with 8 bases between. The CDR3 nucleotides read TGTGCCAGCAGCTTGGAAAGGGGCAATTCACCCCTCCACTTT. This sequence encodes CASSLERGNSPLHF.

The V and J genes are TRBV28 and TRBJ2-3, with a tentative D call TRBD2 (5 bases). This CDR3 comprises 15 residues. Trimming left V 6 bases short and J 2 bases short, with 15 bases between. CDR1 and CDR2 from the germline V gene are MDHEN and SYDVKM. The CDR3 loop is CASSPAGRNTDTQYF. The CDR3 region has the DNA TGTGCCAGCAGCCCTGCGGGCAGAAACACAGATACGCAGTATTTT.

This clone was detected only a few times. This chain links TRBV4-3 with TRBJ1-4; TRBD1 agrees at 7 bases. The CDR3 extends over 15 amino acids. Looked up from germline, CDR1 is LGHNA and CDR2 is YSLEER. Trimming removed 3 bases from V and 8 bases from J; junction bases left unmatched: 9. In DNA, the CDR3 is TGCGCCAGCAGCCATTTCAGGGGGGAGGAAGAAAAACTGTTTTTT. Translating gives CASSHFRGEEEKLFF.

The V call is TRBV27, the J call TRBJ1-4, with no clear D. CDR3 length equals 14 residues. CDR1 is MNHEY, CDR2 SMNVEV, per germline (reference sequence). V lost 1 base to trimming and J lost 14 bases, with 17 bases between them. CDR3 amino acids: CASSLLGGPEGLFF. CDR3 nucleotide sequence: TGTGCCAGCAGTTTATTAGGAGGCCCGGAGGGCCTGTTTTTT.

This clone occurred a few times. The J gene is TRBJ2-7, the V gene TRBV2; the match to TRBD1 covers 8 bases. Germline-derived CDR1 and CDR2 are SNHLY and FYNNEI. With 4 bases clipped from V and 3 bases from J, the junction kept 11 bases outside the gene matches. The CDR3 is made up of 16 amino acids. CDR3 loop: CASSVTTGATLYEQYF. CDR3 nucleotide sequence: TGTGCCAGCAGTGTAACGACAGGGGCGACCCTCTACGAGCAGTACTTC.

The table lists this clone with a count of one. The V gene is TRBV7-9, the J gene TRBJ2-5; 9 bases line up with TRBD1. Germline values: CDR1 SEHNR, CDR2 FQNEAQ (reference sequence). V shed 3 bases and J 5 bases; nucleotides not matched to a gene: 4. There are 14 residues in the CDR3. The CDR3 reads CASSFGQGWETQYF. DNA of the CDR3: TGTGCCAGCAGCTTCGGACAGGGGTGGGAGACCCAGTACTTC.

This clone has a single count. V gene TRBV19 combines with J gene TRBJ1-1; no clear D gene. From germline, CDR1 is LNHDA and CDR2 SQIVND (reference sequence). CDR3 size: 15 residues. V was clipped by 7 bases and J by 4 bases, with 19 bases between them. In nucleotides, the CDR3 is TGTGCCAGTACCTCCCCACTCCACCGGAGCACTGAAGCTTTCTTT. It codes for CASTSPLHRSTEAFF.

V is TRBV6-5 and J is TRBJ2-1, with no clear D. CDR1 and CDR2 from the germline V gene are MNHEY and SVGAGI. The CDR3 extends over 14 amino acids. Deletions cut 2 bases from V and 6 bases from J, with 11 bases between. The chain's CDR3 is CASSYVSRANEQFF. The CDR3 DNA follows: TGTGCCAGCAGTTACGTGTCCCGCGCCAATGAGCAGTTCTTC.

This clone was counted only a few times. The rearrangement joins TRBV9 to TRBJ2-2; D is uncertain. The CDR3 sequence is 14 residues long. Trimming shortened V by 3 bases and J by 6 bases, and 12 bases separated the two germline ends. The V gene's germline CDR1 is SGDLS and CDR2 YYNGEE. The DNA of the CDR3 is TGTGCCAGCAGCGAAATCCCTCAGGCCGGGGAGCTGTTTTTT. It is translated as CASSEIPQAGELFF.